This T cell receptor (beta chain) was observed in a study of beta chain features in type 1 diabetes. Study findings and constraints: Moderate yet significant TCRB CDR3 shortening was seen in Type 1 diabetes patients in all four CD4+ subsets.

Isolated RNA was reverse transcribed in full, so expressed TCRB transcripts were sequenced. Sequenced by immunoSEQ multiplex PCR; TCRdb stores in-frame clones only, minus some. The table includes hundreds of thousands of clones, about 14% detected once. With regard to this clone: What it binds is unknown.

This TCR was recovered from a man between 18 and 29 years old in good health. The sample was naive CD4+ T cells from blood.

CDR3 DNA: TGTGCCAGCAGTTCTCCGGGAGATGAAAAACTGTTTTTT. Its translation: CASSSPGDEKLFF. This chain links TRBV28 with TRBJ1-4; D gene unclear. This CDR3 is built from 13 residues. CDR1 is MDHEN and CDR2 is SYDVKM in the germline V gene. V was clipped by 4 bases and J by 6 bases, with 9 bases between them.